There are a few counts of the clone carrying this TCR beta chain. TCRdb processed the 5' RACE reads anew with MiXCR; each CDR3 protein has one entry. The profile shows about 340,000 distinct CDR3 sequences, over 10% of them singletons. Trimming at V came to 6 bases and at J to 6 bases, leaving 9 bases not matched to a gene. Germline loops: CDR1 LGHNA, CDR2 YSLEER. The CDR3 has 15 amino acids. The sample belongs to a study of T-cell memory formation after mild COVID-19. The V call is TRBV4-3, the J call TRBJ2-2; 8 bases fit TRBD2. The receptor was isolated from a man aged 18 to 29 who had mild COVID-19 (a few samples of this study predate the infection). Cell type and time point are not known. Sequencing was performed on PBMCs or a T cell subset sorted from them (not recorded which). This chain's CDR3 is CASRSGGALAGELFF. For the CDR3, the DNA is TGCGCCAGCAGATCCGGGGGGGCTTTAGCCGGGGAGCTGTTTTTT.